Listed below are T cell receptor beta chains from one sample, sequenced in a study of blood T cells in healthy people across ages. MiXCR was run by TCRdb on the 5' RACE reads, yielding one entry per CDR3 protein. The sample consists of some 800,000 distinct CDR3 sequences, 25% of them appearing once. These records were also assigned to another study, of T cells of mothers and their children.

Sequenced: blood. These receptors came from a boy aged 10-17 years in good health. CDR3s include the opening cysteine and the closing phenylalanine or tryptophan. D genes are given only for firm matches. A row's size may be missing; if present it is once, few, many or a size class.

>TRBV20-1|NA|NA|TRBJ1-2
TGCAGTGCTGGGGGAGTTCGTACCTCTAACTATGGCTACACCTTC
CSAGGVRTSNYGYTF
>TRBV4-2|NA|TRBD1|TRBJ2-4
TGTGCCAGCAGCCAACCCGACAGGGAAGGCATTCAGTACTTC
CASSQPDREGIQYF
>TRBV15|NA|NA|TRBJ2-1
TGTGCCACCAGCAGAGAAGACGGGCCTCGTAGGGTTGAGCAGTTCTTC
CATSREDGPRRVEQFF
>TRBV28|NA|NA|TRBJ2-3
TGTGCCAGCAGTGCCCCGGCGTTGGGAACAGATACGCAGTATTTT
CASSAPALGTDTQYF
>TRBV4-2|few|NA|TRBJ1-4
TGTGCCAGCAGCCAAGATCTTGCCGAAAAACTGTTTTTT
CASSQDLAEKLFF
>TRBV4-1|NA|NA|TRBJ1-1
TGCGCCAGCAGCCAGCTAGGGTCGGGACATACTGAAGCTTTCTTT
CASSQLGSGHTEAFF
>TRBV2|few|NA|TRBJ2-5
TGTGCCAGCAGTGAAGAGGCGGGCCAGTACTTC
CASSEEAGQYF
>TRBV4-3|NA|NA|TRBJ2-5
TGCGCCAGCAGCCAAGTGTTTCATATACAAGAGACCCAGTACTTC
CASSQVFHIQETQYF
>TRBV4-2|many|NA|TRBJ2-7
TGTGCCAGCAGTCCGACCGTCTCCTACGAGCAGTACTTC
CASSPTVSYEQYF
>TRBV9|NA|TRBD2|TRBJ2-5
TGTGCCAGCAGCGTAAGCGGGGTAGAGACCCAGTACTTC
CASSVSGVETQYF
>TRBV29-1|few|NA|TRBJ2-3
TGCAGCGTTGAGGAAGGAGTTAGCACAGATACGCAGTATTTT
CSVEEGVSTDTQYF
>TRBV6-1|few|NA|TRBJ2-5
TGTGCCAGCAGTGAACAGGGGGAGACCCAGTACTTC
CASSEQGETQYF
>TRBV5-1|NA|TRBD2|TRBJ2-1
TGCGCCAGCGGGACGACTAGCGGGAGGGCCGATGAGCAGTTCTTC
CASGTTSGRADEQFF